This T cell receptor (beta chain) was recovered during a study of CXCR3-negative and CXCR3-positive naive CD8 T cells. Study findings and constraints: For naive cells, CXCR3-negative and CXCR3-positive subsets had similar TRBV-TRBJ usage; for memory cells, usage differed.

A remark on this clonotype: What it binds is unknown.

The CDR3 totals 14 residues. Germline V gives CDR1 MDHEN, CDR2 SYDVKM. Researchers prepared the TRB cDNA libraries using 5' RACE with UMI labels. Using the 5' RACE reads, TCRdb records one entry per CDR3 protein without DNA. Recorded for this sample: about 56,000 distinct CDR3 sequences. The sequenced material came from memory CD8+ T cells from blood. This clonotype originated in a human donor in good health. Some clones in this sample may be carry-over from other donors' samples. This chain connects TRBV28 to TRBJ1-2; TCRdb's assignment of TRBD1 cannot be checked, as there is no DNA. This CDR3 reads CASRRDRDRYGYTF.